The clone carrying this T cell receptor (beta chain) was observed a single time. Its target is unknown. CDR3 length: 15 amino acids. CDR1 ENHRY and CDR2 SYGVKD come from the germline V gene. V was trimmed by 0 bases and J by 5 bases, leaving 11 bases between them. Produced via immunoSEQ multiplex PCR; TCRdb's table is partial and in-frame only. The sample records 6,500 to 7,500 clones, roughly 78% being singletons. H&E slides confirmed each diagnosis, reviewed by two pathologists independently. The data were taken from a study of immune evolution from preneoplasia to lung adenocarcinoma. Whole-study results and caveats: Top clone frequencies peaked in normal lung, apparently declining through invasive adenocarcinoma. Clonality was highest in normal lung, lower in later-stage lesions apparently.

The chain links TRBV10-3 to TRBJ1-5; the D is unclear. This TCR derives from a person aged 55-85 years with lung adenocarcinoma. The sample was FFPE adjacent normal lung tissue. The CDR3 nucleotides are TGTGCCATCAGTGAGTCGACCGGTAGTGATCAGCCCCAGCATTTT. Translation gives CAISESTGSDQPQHF.